This section outlines one T cell receptor beta chain sequence together with its context. Generated by immunoSEQ multiplex PCR, the TCRdb table keeps only in-frame clones and is missing some. The top ten hold 0.83% of the sample, which has more than 300,000 clones, 86% seen once. The CDR3 sequence is 14 residues long. Germline CDR1 is SNHLY and CDR2 is FYNNEI. Trimming at V came to 7 bases and at J to 9 bases, leaving 8 bases not matched to a gene. The data were obtained in a study of cytomegalovirus exposure and HLA in healthy donors. Sequencing was carried out using PBMCs. This chain uses TRBV2 with TRBJ2-1; 11 bases fit TRBD2. The source of this sequence is a woman aged 18-30 years in good health and CMV-seronegative. The CDR3 region has the DNA TGTGCCAGCAAAACTAGCGGGAGTTTACCTGAGCAGTTCTTC. This gives the protein CASKTSGSLPEQFF.